The clone carrying this T cell receptor (beta chain) was seen at least ten times. TCRdb re-called the RACE reads with MiXCR, one entry per CDR3 protein. This table holds fewer than 100,000 distinct CDR3 sequences, around 11% found once. The sample originates from a study of human T cells and chemical hapten exposure. Unmatched junction bases numbered 12, after V lost 5 bases and J lost 4 bases. This CDR3 comprises 16 residues. CDR1 is DFQATT, CDR2 SNEGSKA, per germline (reference sequence). Time point given: patch test 1, 2 weeks after DPC sensitization. Described treatment: therapeutic diphenylcyclopropenone sensitization with weekly scalp DPC. Staff drew blood before applying each patch test.

The source was whole blood, collected in connection with sensitization to the hapten diphenylcyclopropenone (DPC). This rearrangement joins TRBV20-1 to TRBJ1-1; TRBD1 matches 11 bases. The TCR originated in a woman between 40 and 55 years old with alopecia areata. Some clones in this sample may be carry-over from other donors' samples. CDR3 coding DNA: TGCAGTGCTTCCCCCCACGGGGACAGGGGGGGCACTGAAGCTTTCTTT. Protein sequence: CSASPHGDRGGTEAFF.